Given below is one T cell receptor (beta chain) in context. The antigen remains unidentified. The data stem from a study of cytomegalovirus exposure and HLA in healthy donors. PCR amplification relied on 60 Vbeta primers (plus 13 Jbeta primers). TCRdb keeps only in-frame clones here, not all; method: immunoSEQ multiplex PCR. The sample contains 130,000 or so clones, approximately 84% of which appear only once. General study findings and limits: DRB1 had the most TCR associations and HLA-C the fewest, a later analysis found, with rates varying by HLA locus. From TCR beta sequences, most subjects' HLA-A and HLA-B alleles were reportedly predicted accurately.

The V gene's germline CDR1 is MGHRA and CDR2 YSYEKL. V was clipped by 7 bases and J by 4 bases, with 16 bases between them. The CDR3 is 15 amino acids. The chain uses TRBV4-1 and TRBJ1-4; D possibly corresponds to TRBD1 (5 bases). The source of this sequence is a woman in her late teens or twenties in good health and CMV-seronegative. Sequencing was carried out using PBMCs. The CDR3: CASMPLRDDNEKLFF. In DNA, the CDR3 is TGCGCCAGCATGCCCCTGCGGGACGATAATGAAAAACTGTTTTTT.